The entry that follows covers one TCR beta chain sequence. Its antigen is still unknown. This entry comes from a study of blood T cells in healthy people across ages. Sample-barcoded 5' priming and a J-beta primer mix drove a second PCR of roughly 6 to 12 cycles. With 12 random nucleotides, a template-switch adaptor tagged each individual cDNA molecule. TCRdb reprocessed the 5' RACE reads with MiXCR, giving one entry per CDR3 protein. The sample yields about 1,500,000 distinct CDR3 sequences, 42% seen once. Researchers report isolating at least 7 million PBMCs per sample. Points from the study as a whole: Aged donors had fewer naive CD4+ cells and lower diversity than long-lived donors.

The CDR3 extends over 15 amino acids. Germline V lookup: CDR1 SEHNR, CDR2 FQNEAQ (reference sequence). The V and J ends lost 5 bases and 2 bases respectively, with 13 bases between them. Material: blood. The receptor was derived from a woman under 30 in good health. This chain links TRBV7-9 with TRBJ2-4, with no clear D. The DNA for the CDR3 is TGTGCCAGCAGCAAAGATACCCTGCCCAAAAACATTCAGTACTTC. Translation: CASSKDTLPKNIQYF.